The clone carrying this TCR beta chain was detected many times. This CDR3 spans 17 amino acids. Germline loops: CDR1 MNHEY, CDR2 SVGAGI. Unmatched junction bases numbered 10, after V lost 4 bases and J lost 1 base. The sample comes from a study of molecular identifiers for immune sequencing clone quantification. From 20,000 to 1,000,000 sorted cells, naive CD8 libraries were generated with 10%, 30% or 50% RNA. Bulk TCR libraries were made with methods that had been previously described and with listed TCR primers. TCRdb independently ran MiXCR on the PCR reads; one entry per CDR3 protein. This sample carries about 640,000 distinct CDR3 sequences, about 20% of them seen once, and the ten largest clones take approximately 0.9%.

The source of this sequence is a human donor in good health. Some libraries in this study had Jurkat cell RNA spiked in. V usage is TRBV6-5 and J usage is TRBJ2-1; 7 bases match TRBD2. The material sequenced was naive CD8+ T cells from blood, with Jurkat cell RNA spiked in. Subset given: FACS-sorted CD8+CD4-CCR7+CD45RA+ naive T cells. The CDR3 loop is CASSSPREAASYNEQFF. The CDR3 coding sequence is TGTGCCAGCAGTTCCCCCCGGGAGGCCGCATCCTACAATGAGCAGTTCTTC.